Listed here are 30 T cell receptor beta chains from one sample, sequenced in a study of cytomegalovirus exposure and HLA in healthy donors. Both 60 Vbeta primers and 13 Jbeta primers went into the PCR. Here immunoSEQ multiplex PCR was the method, and the copy in TCRdb shows in-frame clones only, minus some. Of 140,000 to 150,000 clones in the sample, nearly 10% were seen once. Material: PBMCs. The receptors were gathered from a man between 45 and 60 years old in good health and CMV-seronegative.

This clone was counted a few times. The chain uses TRBV30 and TRBJ1-1; D possibly corresponds to TRBD1 (5 bases). Germline values: CDR1 GTSNPN, CDR2 SVGIG (reference sequence). The CDR3 is 12 residues long. V was clipped by 5 bases and J by 4 bases, with 11 bases between them. CDR3 sequence reads: CAWGDLGTEAFF. CDR3 sequence (DNA): TGTGCCTGGGGGGACTTGGGCACTGAAGCTTTCTTT.

This clone was recorded a few times. CDR3 DNA: TGTGCCAGCAAGGATGGGACAGGGATGATCGGGGAGCTGTTTTTT. This codes for CASKDGTGMIGELFF. The chain uses TRBV25-1 and TRBJ2-2; 9 bases are shared with TRBD1. Unmatched junction bases numbered 10, after V lost 7 bases and J lost 7 bases. There are 15 residues in the CDR3. Germline values: CDR1 MGHDK, CDR2 SYGVNS. Full variable domain (rest looked up from reference TRBV25-1 and TRBJ2-2): EADIYQTPRYLVIGTGKKITLECSQTMGHDKMYWYQQDPGMELHLIHYSYGVNSTEKGDLSSESTVSRIRTEHFPLTLESARPSHTSQYLCASKDGTGMIGELFFGEGSRLTVL.

This clone was counted between two and nine times. The J gene is TRBJ2-2, the V gene TRBV6-5, with TRBD1 identical over 10 bases. V dropped 6 bases and J dropped 6; count of bases not matched to a gene: 7. CDR1 MNHEY and CDR2 SVGAGI come from the germline V gene. The CDR3 length is 15 residues. CDR3 nucleotides: TGTGCCAGCAGCCAAGACAGGGGGCCCGCCGGGGAGCTGTTTTTT. Its translation is CASSQDRGPAGELFF.

This clone showed up just a few times. The CDR3 reads CASSRSGQGDNEQFF. The CDR3 DNA reads TGTGCCAGCAGTAGATCCGGACAGGGAGACAATGAGCAGTTCTTC. The chain uses TRBV28 and TRBJ2-1, with TRBD1 matching 8 bases. Germline CDR1 reads MDHEN; CDR2 reads SYDVKM. With V trimmed by 5 bases and J by 5 bases, 8 bases remained unmatched. There are 15 residues in the CDR3.

The chain recombines TRBV5-6 with TRBJ1-1; 7 bases align to TRBD1. Germline loops: CDR1 SGHDT, CDR2 YYEEEE. With V trimmed by 2 bases and J by 5 bases, 6 bases remained unmatched. The CDR3 is made up of 14 amino acids. The CDR3 region is CASSLPTGTTEAFF. CDR3 sequence (DNA): TGTGCCAGCAGCTTACCGACAGGGACTACTGAAGCTTTCTTT.

This clone showed up just a few times. Compared with germline, one end of the junction differs, possibly owing to a read error. The chain employs TRBV7-2 and TRBJ2-7; 7 nucleotides align to TRBD1. Germline CDR1 is SGHTA and CDR2 is FQGNSA. The CDR3 is 15 amino acids. The CDR3 nucleotides are TGTGCCAGCAGCTTAGCAGGGGACAGCTCCTACGAGCAGTACTTT. Protein sequence: CASSLAGDSSYEQYF.

This clone occurred a few times. The V call is TRBV7-2, the J call TRBJ2-5; D is perhaps TRBD1 (5 bases). The CDR3 has 15 residues. The germline V and J ends were trimmed by 5 bases and 4 bases, with 17 bases remaining between them. The germline V gene encodes CDR1 SGHTA and CDR2 FQGNSA. In DNA form, the CDR3 reads TGTGCCAGCAGCCCCCAAGGGCCAAGGGGAGAGACCCAGTACTTC. Residues: CASSPQGPRGETQYF.

This clone was observed a few times. The rearrangement links TRBV7-9 to TRBJ2-1, with D hard to call. Per the germline V gene, CDR1 is SEHNR and CDR2 is FQNEAQ (reference sequence). The germline V and J ends were trimmed by 4 bases and 8 bases, with 6 bases remaining between them. CDR3 length: 11 amino acids. DNA for the CDR3: TGTGCCAGCAGCTATTCGGATGAGCAGTTCTTC. Amino acid sequence: CASSYSDEQFF.

The chain links TRBV7-8 to TRBJ2-1, with D unresolved. Trimming removed 1 base at V and 1 base at J, with 14 bases between. In germline, CDR1 is SGHVS, CDR2 FQNEAQ. There are 17 residues in the CDR3. As DNA, the CDR3 is TGTGCCAGCAGCTTAGGTCTCCCAGGCAGGTCCTACAATGAGCAGTTCTTC. It translates to CASSLGLPGRSYNEQFF.

This clone was recorded a few times. The V call is TRBV7-9, the J call TRBJ2-1; D not certain. Germline lookup yields CDR1 SEHNR and CDR2 FQNEAQ (reference sequence). CDR3 length: 16 amino acids. V was pared by 5 bases and J by 7 bases, with 21 bases between. CDR3 protein: CASSPPSRGTKNEQFF. DNA of the CDR3: TGTGCCAGCAGCCCACCCTCCCGCGGCACTAAGAATGAGCAGTTCTTC.

V usage is TRBV18 and J usage is TRBJ2-1; 7 bases fit TRBD1. Per the germline V gene, CDR1 is KGHSH and CDR2 is LQKENI. V lost 3 bases, J lost 4 bases, and 6 bases stayed unmatched. The CDR3 is made up of 15 amino acids. The CDR3 nucleotides read TGTGCCAGCTCACCTTCGCAGGGGGTATACAATGAGCAGTTCTTC. Translated, it gives CASSPSQGVYNEQFF.

The rearrangement links TRBV5-6 to TRBJ2-3; 7 bases map to TRBD1. J lost 1 base, V lost 4 bases, and 6 bases had no gene match. The germline V gene has CDR1 SGHDT and CDR2 YYEEEE. The CDR3 is made up of 15 amino acids. This CDR3 is CASSPTGHGTDTQYF. The CDR3 DNA follows: TGTGCCAGCAGCCCGACAGGGCACGGCACAGATACGCAGTATTTT.

This clone was counted a few times. J is TRBJ2-1 and V is TRBV7-3; tentatively, D is TRBD1 (6 bases). V was pared by 1 base and J by 6 bases, with 19 bases between. CDR1 and CDR2 from the germline V gene are SGHTA and FQGTGA. The CDR3 consists of 17 residues. In nucleotides, the CDR3 is TGTGCCAGCAGCTTAAATCCTGGGGCAGGGGTTCGCAATGAGCAGTTCTTC. This gives the protein CASSLNPGAGVRNEQFF.

CDR3: CATSRPDGLFGNQPQHF. The CDR3 DNA follows: TGTGCCACCAGCAGACCGGATGGGCTTTTTGGCAATCAGCCCCAGCATTTT. The gene calls are TRBV15 and TRBJ1-5; D remains ambiguous. The V gene's germline CDR1 is LNHNV and CDR2 YYDKDF (reference sequence). Trimming left V 2 bases short and J 2 bases short, with 16 bases between. CDR3 size: 17 residues.

This clone was counted between two and nine times. This chain joins TRBV5-1 and TRBJ2-1; 10 nucleotides line up with TRBD1. There are 15 residues in the CDR3. Germline CDR1 SGHRS, CDR2 YFSETQ. The ends lost 5 bases at V and 7 bases at J; junction bases unmatched: 9. CDR3 sequence: CASRVGQGLENEQFF. The CDR3 DNA follows: TGCGCCAGCAGAGTGGGACAGGGGTTGGAGAATGAGCAGTTCTTC.

This clone was counted a few times. The rearrangement uses TRBV19 and TRBJ1-2; TRBD1 matches at 7 bases. The CDR3 length is 14 residues. The J segment lost 2 bases and the V segment lost 4 bases, leaving 4 bases of the junction unmatched. Germline V gene lookup returns CDR1 LNHDA and CDR2 SQIVND (reference sequence). For the CDR3, the DNA is TGTGCCAGTAGTAGTCGGGACAGAAACTATGGCTACACCTTC. Its protein product is CASSSRDRNYGYTF.

This clone showed up just a few times. Within the sample, other DNA sequences also encode this same CDR3. The V gene is TRBV2, the J gene TRBJ2-2; D remains ambiguous. Trimming cost V 3 bases and J 5 bases, with 10 bases left between them. The germline V gene encodes CDR1 SNHLY and CDR2 FYNNEI. The CDR3 loop spans 14 amino acids. CDR3 region: CASSDLVKTGELFF. The CDR3 DNA is TGTGCCAGCAGTGACCTAGTCAAAACCGGGGAGCTGTTTTTT.

V gene TRBV27 combines with J gene TRBJ2-5, with 14 bases lining up with TRBD2. The V gene end was trimmed by 7 bases and the J gene end by 1 base; junction bases not matched to a gene: 2. This CDR3 is 15 amino acids long. The germline V gene has CDR1 MNHEY and CDR2 SMNVEV (reference sequence). CDR3 in amino acids: CASTGLAGGQETQYF. In nucleotides, the CDR3 is TGTGCCAGCACTGGACTAGCGGGGGGCCAAGAGACCCAGTACTTC.

The J gene is TRBJ1-1, the V gene TRBV2; D ambiguous. CDR1 is SNHLY and CDR2 is FYNNEI in the germline V gene. The V and J ends lost 7 bases and 2 bases respectively, with 11 bases between them. The CDR3 length is 13 residues. Here the CDR3 reads CASIPDTNTEAFF. CDR3 DNA: TGTGCCAGCATCCCAGACACCAACACTGAAGCTTTCTTT.

This clone appeared a few times. This chain connects TRBV2 to TRBJ1-5, with D tentatively TRBD1 (5 bases). Germline values: CDR1 SNHLY, CDR2 FYNNEI. The CDR3 consists of 15 residues. Trimming left V 3 bases short and J 7 bases short, with 16 bases between. This CDR3 reads CASSDYGGARQPQHF. The CDR3 DNA reads as TGTGCCAGCAGTGACTATGGCGGGGCTCGGCAGCCCCAGCATTTT. Using reference TRBV2 and TRBJ1-5 for the parts outside the CDR3, the full variable domain is EPEVTQTPSHQVTQMGQEVILRCVPISNHLYFYWYRQILGQKVEFLVSFYNNEISEKSEIFDDQFSVERPDGSNFTLKIRSTKLEDSAMYFCASSDYGGARQPQHFGDGTRLSIL.

V gene TRBV2 combines with J gene TRBJ2-1; 11 nucleotides line up with TRBD2. The V and J ends lost 2 bases and 9 bases, in that order; junction bases with no gene match: 9. The CDR3 contains 16 residues. Germline V gene data show CDR1 as SNHLY and CDR2 as FYNNEI. CDR3: CASSENSGRASGEQFF. DNA of the CDR3: TGTGCCAGCAGTGAAAATAGCGGGAGGGCCAGCGGTGAGCAGTTCTTC.

By its share, this clone is medium-sized. This sequence joins TRBV6-4 and TRBJ2-1; 14 bases align to TRBD2. This CDR3 is 16 amino acids long. V trimming: 0 bases; J trimming: 6 bases; junction bases outside the gene matches: 1. Germline loops: CDR1 MRHNA, CDR2 SNTAGT. CDR3 loop: CASSDSGTSGSNEQFF. CDR3 DNA sequence: TGTGCCAGCAGTGACTCCGGGACTAGCGGGAGCAATGAGCAGTTCTTC.

This clone was counted between two and nine times. The chain couples TRBV6-1 to TRBJ2-5, with TRBD1 identical over 7 bases. Germline V gene lookup returns CDR1 MNHNS and CDR2 SASEGT. This CDR3 is 13 amino acids long. V shed 6 bases and J 5 bases; nucleotides not matched to a gene: 6. CDR3 DNA: TGTGCCAGCAGAAGAATCAGGGGGGAGACCCAGTACTTC. Its translation: CASRRIRGETQYF.

Only a few counts were recorded for this clone. V and J are TRBV5-1 and TRBJ2-3; D perhaps matches TRBD1 (6 bases). This CDR3 region has 16 residues. The germline gives CDR1 SGHRS, CDR2 YFSETQ. Deletions cut 0 bases from V and 0 bases from J, with 11 bases between. The CDR3 sequence: CASSLEGVSSTDTQYF. The CDR3 DNA sequence: TGCGCCAGCAGCTTGGAGGGGGTTTCTAGCACAGATACGCAGTATTTT.

The V and J genes are TRBV28 and TRBJ1-1, with TRBD1 matching 8 bases. The CDR3 contains 14 residues. V was pared by 7 bases and J by 3 bases, with 7 bases of the junction left unmatched. From germline, CDR1 is MDHEN and CDR2 SYDVKM. CDR3 coding DNA: TGTGCCAGCATTCCAGGGGGCTCCCACACTGAAGCTTTCTTT. Its translation is CASIPGGSHTEAFF.

The table lists this clone with a few counts. CDR3 nucleotides: TGTGCCAGCAGGGGACAGGGGGGATTGACCGGGGAGCTGTTTTTT. Amino acids: CASRGQGGLTGELFF. The J gene is TRBJ2-2, the V gene TRBV2; 11 positions match TRBD1. Germline trimming cut 6 bases from V and 5 bases from J; bases unmatched to any gene: 5. CDR1 and CDR2 from the germline V gene are SNHLY and FYNNEI. This CDR3 contains 15 residues.

CDR3 sequence: CASSSGTGIKSYEQYF. CDR3 bases: TGTGCCAGTAGTTCCGGAACAGGGATTAAATCCTACGAGCAGTACTTC. V and J are TRBV19 and TRBJ2-7; maybe TRBD1 (6 bases). Trimming stripped 5 bases from V and 1 base from J, with 18 bases between. The CDR3 has 16 amino acids. Germline CDR1 reads LNHDA; CDR2 reads SQIVND (reference sequence).

V usage is TRBV19 and J usage is TRBJ2-7; TRBD1 agrees at 7 bases. CDR1 and CDR2 (germline): LNHDA, SQIVND (reference sequence). V was pared by 3 bases and J by 3 bases, with 5 bases of the junction left unmatched. The CDR3 runs to 14 residues. CDR3 bases: TGTGCCAGTAGTATCTCGGGACAGCACTACGAGCAGTACTTC. It translates to CASSISGQHYEQYF.

This clone showed up just a few times. V is TRBV19 and J is TRBJ2-2; 7 bases map to TRBD2. The CDR3 has 15 amino acids. The germline V gene has CDR1 LNHDA and CDR2 SQIVND (reference sequence). After removal of 5 bases from V and 1 base from J, the junction contained 4 bases not matched to a gene. CDR3 nucleotide sequence: TGTGCCAGTAGTCGGGGGAGGGGGAACACCGGGGAGCTGTTTTTT. Its protein product is CASSRGRGNTGELFF. The full variable domain, rest sourced from reference TRBV19 and TRBJ2-2, is DGGITQSPKYLFRKEGQNVTLSCEQNLNHDAMYWYRQDPGQGLRLIYYSQIVNDFQKGDIAEGYSVSREKKESFPLTVTSAQKNPTAFYLCASSRGRGNTGELFFGEGSRLTVL.

The chain has TRBV27 and TRBJ1-1; 9 positions match TRBD1. With 4 bases clipped from V and 1 base from J, the junction kept 4 bases outside the gene matches. The CDR3 is 15 residues long. Per germline, CDR1 MNHEY and CDR2 SMNVEV (reference sequence). CDR3 residues: CASSSNRGRNTEAFF. CDR3 DNA: TGTGCCAGCAGTTCCAACAGGGGGCGGAACACTGAAGCTTTCTTT.